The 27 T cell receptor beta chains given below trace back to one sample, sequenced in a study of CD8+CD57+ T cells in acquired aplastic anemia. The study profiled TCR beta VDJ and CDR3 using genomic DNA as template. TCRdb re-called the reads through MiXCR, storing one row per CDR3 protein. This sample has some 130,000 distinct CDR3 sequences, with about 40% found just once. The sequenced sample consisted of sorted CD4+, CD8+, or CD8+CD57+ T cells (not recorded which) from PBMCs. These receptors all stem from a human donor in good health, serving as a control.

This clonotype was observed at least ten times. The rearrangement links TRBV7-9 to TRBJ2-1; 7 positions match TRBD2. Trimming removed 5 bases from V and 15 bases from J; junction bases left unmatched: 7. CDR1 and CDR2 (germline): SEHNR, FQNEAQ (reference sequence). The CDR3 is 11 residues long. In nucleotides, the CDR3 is TGTGCCAGCAGCCAAGGACTAGTGGTGTTCTTC. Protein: CASSQGLVVFF. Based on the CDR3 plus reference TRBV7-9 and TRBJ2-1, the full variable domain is DTGVSQNPRHKITKRGQNVTFRCDPISEHNRLYWYRQTLGQGPEFLTYFQNEAQLEKSRLLSDRFSAERPKGSFSTLEIQRTEQGDSAMYLCASSQGLVVFFGPGTRLTVL.

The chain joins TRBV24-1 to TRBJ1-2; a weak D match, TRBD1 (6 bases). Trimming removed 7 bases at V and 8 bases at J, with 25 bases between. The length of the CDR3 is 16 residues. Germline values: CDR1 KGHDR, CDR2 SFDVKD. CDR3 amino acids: CATSLQGFEGRSGYTF. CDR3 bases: TGTGCCACCAGCCTACAGGGTTTCGAGGGACGTTCAGGCTACACCTTC.

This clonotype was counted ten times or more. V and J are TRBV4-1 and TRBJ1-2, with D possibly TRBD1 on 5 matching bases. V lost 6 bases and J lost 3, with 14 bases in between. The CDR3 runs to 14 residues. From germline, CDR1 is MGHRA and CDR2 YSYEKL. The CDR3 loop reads CASRPGWGDYGYTF. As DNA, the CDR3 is TGCGCCAGCAGACCGGGTTGGGGGGACTATGGCTACACCTTC.

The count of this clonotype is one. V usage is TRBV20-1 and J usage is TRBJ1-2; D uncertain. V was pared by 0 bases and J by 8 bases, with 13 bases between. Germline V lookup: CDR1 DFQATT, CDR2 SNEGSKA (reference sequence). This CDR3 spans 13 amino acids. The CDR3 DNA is TGCAGTGCTAGAGATAGGCCCATTCCCGGCTACACCTTC. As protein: CSARDRPIPGYTF.

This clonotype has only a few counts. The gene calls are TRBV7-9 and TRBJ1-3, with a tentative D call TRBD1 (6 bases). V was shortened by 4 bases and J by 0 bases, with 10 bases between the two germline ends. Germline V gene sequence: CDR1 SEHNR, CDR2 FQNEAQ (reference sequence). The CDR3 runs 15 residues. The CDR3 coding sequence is TGTGCCAGCAGCTCACAGGGCACCTCTGGAAACACCATATATTTT. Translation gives CASSSQGTSGNTIYF.

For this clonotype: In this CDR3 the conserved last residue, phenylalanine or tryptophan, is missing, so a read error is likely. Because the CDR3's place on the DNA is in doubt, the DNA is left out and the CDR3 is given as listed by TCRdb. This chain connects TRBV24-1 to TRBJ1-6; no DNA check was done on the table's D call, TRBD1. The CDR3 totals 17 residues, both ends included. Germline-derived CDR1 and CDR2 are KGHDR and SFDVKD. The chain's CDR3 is CATSDPRVSPYNSPLQD.

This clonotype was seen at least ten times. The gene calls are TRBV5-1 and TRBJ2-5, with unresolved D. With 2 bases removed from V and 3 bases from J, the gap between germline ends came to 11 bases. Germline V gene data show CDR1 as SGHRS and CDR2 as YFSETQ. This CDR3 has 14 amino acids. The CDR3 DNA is TGCGCCAGCAGCTTCGGTGGTCCGGAAGAGACCCAGTACTTC. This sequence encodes CASSFGGPEETQYF.

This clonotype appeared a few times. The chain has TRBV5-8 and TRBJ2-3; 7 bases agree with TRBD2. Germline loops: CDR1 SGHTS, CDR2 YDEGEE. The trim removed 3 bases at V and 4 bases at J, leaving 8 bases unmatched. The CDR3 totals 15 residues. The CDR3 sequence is CASSSPGGFSDTQYF. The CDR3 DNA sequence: TGTGCCAGCAGCTCTCCGGGGGGATTTTCAGATACGCAGTATTTT.

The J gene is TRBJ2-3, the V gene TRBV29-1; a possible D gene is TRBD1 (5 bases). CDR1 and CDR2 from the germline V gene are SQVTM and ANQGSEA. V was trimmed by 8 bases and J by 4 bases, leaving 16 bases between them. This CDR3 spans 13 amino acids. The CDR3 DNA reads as TGCAGCAGAGATCCGACAGCTCCAGATACGCAGTATTTT. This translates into CSRDPTAPDTQYF.

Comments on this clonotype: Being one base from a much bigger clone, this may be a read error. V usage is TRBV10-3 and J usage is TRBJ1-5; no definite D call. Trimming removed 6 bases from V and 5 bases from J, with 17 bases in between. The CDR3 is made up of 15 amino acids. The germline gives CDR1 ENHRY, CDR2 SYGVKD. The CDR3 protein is CAISRDGIPDQPQHF. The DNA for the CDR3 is TGTGCCATCAGCCGCGATGGAATTCCCGATCAGCCCCAGCATTTT.

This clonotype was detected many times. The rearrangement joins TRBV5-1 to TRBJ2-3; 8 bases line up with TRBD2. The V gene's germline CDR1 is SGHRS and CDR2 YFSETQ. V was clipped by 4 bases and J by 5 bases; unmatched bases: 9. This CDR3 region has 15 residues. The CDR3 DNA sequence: TGCGCCAGCAGCCCTACGGCGGGGGGCCAAGATACGCAGTATTTT. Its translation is CASSPTAGGQDTQYF.

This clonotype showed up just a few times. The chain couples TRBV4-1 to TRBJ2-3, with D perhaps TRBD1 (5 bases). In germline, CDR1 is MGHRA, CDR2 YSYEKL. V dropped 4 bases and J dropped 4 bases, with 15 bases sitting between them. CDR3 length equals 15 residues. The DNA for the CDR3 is TGCGCCAGCAGCCGGGGCGGAGCCGATTCAGATACGCAGTATTTT. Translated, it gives CASSRGGADSDTQYF.

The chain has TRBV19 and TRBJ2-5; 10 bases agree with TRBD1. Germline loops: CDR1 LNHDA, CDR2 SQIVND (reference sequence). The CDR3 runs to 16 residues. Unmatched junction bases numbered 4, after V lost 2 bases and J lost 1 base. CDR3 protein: CASSITRDRGQETQYF. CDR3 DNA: TGTGCCAGTAGTATAACGCGGGACAGGGGCCAAGAGACCCAGTACTTC.

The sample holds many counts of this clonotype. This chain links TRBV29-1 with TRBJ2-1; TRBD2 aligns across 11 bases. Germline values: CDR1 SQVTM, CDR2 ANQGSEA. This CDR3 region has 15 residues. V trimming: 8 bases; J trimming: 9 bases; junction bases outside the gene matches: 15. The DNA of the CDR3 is TGCAGCTCCGCCGGTGATAGCGGGGGGGCAAGTGAGCAGTTCTTC. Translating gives CSSAGDSGGASEQFF.

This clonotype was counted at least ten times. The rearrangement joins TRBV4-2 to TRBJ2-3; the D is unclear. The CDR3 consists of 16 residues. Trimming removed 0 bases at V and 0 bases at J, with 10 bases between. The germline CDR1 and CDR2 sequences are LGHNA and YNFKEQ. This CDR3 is CASSQDGPRSTDTQYF. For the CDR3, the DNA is TGTGCCAGCAGCCAAGATGGGCCACGTAGCACAGATACGCAGTATTTT.

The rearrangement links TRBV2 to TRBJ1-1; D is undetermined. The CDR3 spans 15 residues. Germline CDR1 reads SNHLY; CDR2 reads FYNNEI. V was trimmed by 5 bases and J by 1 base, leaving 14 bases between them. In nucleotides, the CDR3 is TGTGCCAGCAGTCCGCGGGTCAGTACGAACACTGAAGCTTTCTTT. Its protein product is CASSPRVSTNTEAFF.

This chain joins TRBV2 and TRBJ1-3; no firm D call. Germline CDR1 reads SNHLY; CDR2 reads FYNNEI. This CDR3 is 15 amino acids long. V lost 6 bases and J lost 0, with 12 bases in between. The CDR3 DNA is TGTGCCAGCAGAGCAGACGTGATCTCTGGAAACACCATATATTTT. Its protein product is CASRADVISGNTIYF.

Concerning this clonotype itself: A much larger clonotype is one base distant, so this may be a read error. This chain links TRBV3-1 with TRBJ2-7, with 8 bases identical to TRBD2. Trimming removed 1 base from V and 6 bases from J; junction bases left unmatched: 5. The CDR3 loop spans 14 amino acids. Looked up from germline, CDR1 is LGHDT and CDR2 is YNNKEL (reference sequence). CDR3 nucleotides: TGTGCCAGCAGCCAAGGGATCGGGACTAGCGAGCAGTACTTC. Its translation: CASSQGIGTSEQYF.

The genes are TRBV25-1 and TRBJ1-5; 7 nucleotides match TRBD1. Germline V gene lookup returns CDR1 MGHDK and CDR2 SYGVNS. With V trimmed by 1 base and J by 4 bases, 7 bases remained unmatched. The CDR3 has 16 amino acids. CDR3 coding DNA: TGTGCCAGCAGTGAATCCGGACAGGACGGAAATCAGCCCCAGCATTTT. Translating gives CASSESGQDGNQPQHF.

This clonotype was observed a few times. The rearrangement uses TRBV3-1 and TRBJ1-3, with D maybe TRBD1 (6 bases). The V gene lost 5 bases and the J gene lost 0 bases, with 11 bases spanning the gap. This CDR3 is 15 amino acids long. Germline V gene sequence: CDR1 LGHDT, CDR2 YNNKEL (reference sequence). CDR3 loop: CASSIGQISGNTIYF. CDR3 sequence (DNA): TGTGCCAGCAGCATAGGACAGATCTCTGGAAACACCATATATTTT.

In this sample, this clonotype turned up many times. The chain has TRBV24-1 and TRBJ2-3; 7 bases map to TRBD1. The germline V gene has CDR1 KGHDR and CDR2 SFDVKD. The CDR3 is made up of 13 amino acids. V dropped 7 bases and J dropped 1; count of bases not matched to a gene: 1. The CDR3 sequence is CATSGQGTDTQYF. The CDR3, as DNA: TGTGCCACCAGCGGACAGGGCACAGATACGCAGTATTTT.

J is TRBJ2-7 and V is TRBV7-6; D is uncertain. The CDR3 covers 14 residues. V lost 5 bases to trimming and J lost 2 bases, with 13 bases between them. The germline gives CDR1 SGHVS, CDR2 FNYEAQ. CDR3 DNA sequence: TGTGCCAGCAGCCCCCCCGGACGCCCCTACGAGCAGTACTTC. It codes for CASSPPGRPYEQYF.

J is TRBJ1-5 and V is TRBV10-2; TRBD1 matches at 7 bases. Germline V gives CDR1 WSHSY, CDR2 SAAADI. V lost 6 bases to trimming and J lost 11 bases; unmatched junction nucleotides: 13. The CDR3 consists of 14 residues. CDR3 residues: CASRTGTEVSAQHF. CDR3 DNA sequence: TGCGCCAGCAGGACCGGGACAGAAGTTTCCGCCCAGCATTTT.

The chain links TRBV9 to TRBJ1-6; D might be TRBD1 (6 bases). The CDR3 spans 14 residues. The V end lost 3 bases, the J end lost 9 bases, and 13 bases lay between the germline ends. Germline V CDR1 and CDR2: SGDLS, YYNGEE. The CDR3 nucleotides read TGTGCCAGCAGCGGAAGGTGGGGGGCTTCACCCCTCCACTTT. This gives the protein CASSGRWGASPLHF.

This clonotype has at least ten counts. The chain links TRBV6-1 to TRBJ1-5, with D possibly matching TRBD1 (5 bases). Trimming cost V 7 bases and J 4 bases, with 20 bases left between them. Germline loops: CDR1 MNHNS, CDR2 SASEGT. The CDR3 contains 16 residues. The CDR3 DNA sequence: TGTGCCAGCACGAAGGACATGTCGGCCTGGAATCAGCCCCAGCATTTT. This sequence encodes CASTKDMSAWNQPQHF.

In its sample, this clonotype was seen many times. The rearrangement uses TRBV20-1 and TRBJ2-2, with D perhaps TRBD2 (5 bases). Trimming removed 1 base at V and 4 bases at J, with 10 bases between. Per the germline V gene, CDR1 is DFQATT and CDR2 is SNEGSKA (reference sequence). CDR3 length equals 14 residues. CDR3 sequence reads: CSARGARGTGELFF. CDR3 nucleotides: TGCAGTGCTAGAGGGGCTCGGGGCACCGGGGAGCTGTTTTTT.

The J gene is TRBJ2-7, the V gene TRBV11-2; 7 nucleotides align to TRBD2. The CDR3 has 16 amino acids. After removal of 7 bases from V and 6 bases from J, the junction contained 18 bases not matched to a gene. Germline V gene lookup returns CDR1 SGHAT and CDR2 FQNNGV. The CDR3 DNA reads TGTGCCAGCACCTTGGAGGGACCGGGGCCGGGGGGCGAGCAGTACTTC. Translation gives CASTLEGPGPGGEQYF.